A single sample gave rise to the 18 T cell receptor beta chains below, sequenced in a study of blood T cell repertoires in COVID-19 (dated by TCRdb to 2019 to 2021). Library prep was done by the immunoSEQ multiplex PCR assay. The table comes from immuneACCESS by way of TCRdb, which keeps in-frame sequences with V and J called. Part of the clones is missing from these tables; in studies checked, under half for an unresolved V gene and the rest for unknown reasons. Present in this sample are some 150,000 clones, over 80% of which were seen just once. The ten largest make up around 4% of the sample. The sequenced sample was peripheral blood. These receptors were taken from a woman aged 60-70 years who had recovered from COVID-19.

V and J are TRBV7-9 and TRBJ1-1; a possible D gene is TRBD1 (5 bases). The CDR3 is made up of 13 amino acids. CDR1 is SEHNR and CDR2 is FQNEAQ in the germline V gene (reference sequence). Trimming removed 4 bases from V and 6 bases from J, with 12 bases in between. The CDR3 DNA reads TGTGCCAGCAGCTCGGGACTCGGGTCTGAAGCTTTCTTT. This gives the protein CASSSGLGSEAFF.

The chain recombines TRBV15 with TRBJ2-5; possible D gene TRBD1, 6 bases. Trimming took off 1 base at V and 2 bases at J, with 8 bases between the two ends. Per germline, CDR1 LNHNV and CDR2 YYDKDF (reference sequence). The CDR3 sequence is 14 residues long. The CDR3 DNA sequence: TGTGCCACCAGCAGAGTGACAGGTCAAGAGACCCAGTACTTC. The encoded protein is CATSRVTGQETQYF.

This chain links TRBV9 with TRBJ2-3; TRBD2 aligns across 11 bases. V shed 3 bases, J shed 1 base, and the junction held 4 bases outside the gene matches. Germline V gives CDR1 SGDLS, CDR2 YYNGEE. This CDR3 is built from 16 residues. CDR3 DNA: TGTGCCAGCAGCGCGCTGGGACTAGCGGGCACAGATACGCAGTATTTT. The encoded protein is CASSALGLAGTDTQYF.

The gene calls are TRBV5-6 and TRBJ2-2, with D perhaps TRBD2 (5 bases). Per germline, CDR1 SGHDT and CDR2 YYEEEE. The CDR3 is 16 residues long. Between the trimmed V and J ends, which lost 4 bases and 3 bases, there was a span of 16 bases. The DNA for the CDR3 is TGTGCCAGCAGCATGGACTCTACTCCCTACACCGGGGAGCTGTTTTTT. It translates to CASSMDSTPYTGELFF.

J is TRBJ2-5 and V is TRBV5-1; D is uncertain. V was trimmed by 3 bases and J by 1 base, leaving 10 bases between them. The CDR3 length is 14 residues. In germline, CDR1 is SGHRS, CDR2 YFSETQ. The CDR3: CASSSGSFQETQYF. CDR3 coding DNA: TGCGCCAGCAGCTCCGGGTCCTTCCAAGAGACCCAGTACTTC.

The chain is built from TRBV18 and TRBJ1-6; D unresolved. Deletions cut 1 base from V and 5 bases from J, with 6 bases between. Germline V gene sequence: CDR1 KGHSH, CDR2 LQKENI. The CDR3 is made up of 14 amino acids. CDR3 sequence reads: CASSPLQNNSPLHF. CDR3 nucleotide sequence: TGTGCCAGCTCACCACTGCAGAATAATTCACCCCTCCACTTT.

The chain uses TRBV4-3 and TRBJ2-7, with D possibly being TRBD2 (5 bases). The germline V gene encodes CDR1 LGHNA and CDR2 YSLEER. Trimming removed 5 bases at V and 3 bases at J, with 11 bases between. This CDR3 comprises 13 residues. The CDR3 is CASSRERYYEQYF. The CDR3 bases are TGCGCCAGCAGCAGGGAGAGATACTACGAGCAGTACTTC.

The chain carries TRBV24-1 and TRBJ2-2; perhaps TRBD1 as D (6 bases). The germline V gene encodes CDR1 KGHDR and CDR2 SFDVKD. The CDR3 has 16 amino acids. Trimming shortened V by 2 bases and J by 5 bases, and 14 bases separated the two germline ends. DNA for the CDR3: TGTGCCACCAGTGATTCCCAGGCAGGGGTAACCGGGGAGCTGTTTTTT. Residues: CATSDSQAGVTGELFF.

This clone appeared a few times. DNA of the CDR3: TGTGCCAGTAGACAGGCGGGTCAGCCCCAGCATTTT. This translates into CASRQAGQPQHF. The chain combines TRBV6-5 with TRBJ1-5; D is perhaps TRBD1 (6 bases). Deletions cut 9 bases from V and 6 bases from J, with 12 bases between. The CDR3 consists of 12 residues. Per germline, CDR1 MNHEY and CDR2 SVGAGI.

This chain's CDR3 is CASSPGQGISQPQHF. As DNA, the CDR3 is TGTGCCAGTAGTCCGGGACAGGGGATCAGTCAGCCCCAGCATTTT. The J gene is TRBJ1-5, the V gene TRBV19, with TRBD1 identical over 10 bases. The germline V gene encodes CDR1 LNHDA and CDR2 SQIVND (reference sequence). V lost 5 bases to trimming and J lost 6 bases; unmatched junction nucleotides: 7. The CDR3 has 15 amino acids.

This clone was recorded once. The chain joins TRBV30 to TRBJ1-5; D is possibly TRBD1 (6 bases). CDR1 is GTSNPN, CDR2 SVGIG, per germline (reference sequence). The CDR3 sequence is 14 residues long. Trimming shortened V by 7 bases and J by 0 bases, and 13 bases separated the two germline ends. CDR3 loop: CAYQGTNSNQPQHF. Written as DNA, the CDR3 is TGTGCCTACCAGGGGACAAATAGCAATCAGCCCCAGCATTTT.

The chain carries TRBV13 and TRBJ1-3; D not certain. V was cut by 0 bases and J by 2 bases, with 5 bases left in between. The CDR3 covers 14 residues. Germline lookup yields CDR1 PRHDT and CDR2 FYEKMQ (reference sequence). In DNA form, the CDR3 reads TGTGCCAGCAGCTTAGGGGGCGCTGGAAACACCATATATTTT. Its translation: CASSLGGAGNTIYF.

The V gene is TRBV19, the J gene TRBJ2-2, with 8 bases identical to TRBD1. The germline V gene encodes CDR1 LNHDA and CDR2 SQIVND (reference sequence). The CDR3 covers 17 residues. J was trimmed by 4 bases and V by 5 bases; bases with no gene match: 12. CDR3 coding DNA: TGTGCCAGTAGTTCCTCCCGACAGGGGAAGGGCACCGGGGAGCTGTTTTTT. Its translation is CASSSSRQGKGTGELFF.

The genes are TRBV10-3 and TRBJ2-1; the D gene is possibly TRBD2 (6 bases). V was pared by 4 bases and J by 10 bases, with 26 bases between. Germline CDR1 reads ENHRY; CDR2 reads SYGVKD. This CDR3 is built from 17 residues. For the CDR3, the DNA is TGTGCCATCAGTGGTCTGGAGGGAACCTCCGGTGGCCGCGAGCAGTTCTTC. Translating it yields CAISGLEGTSGGREQFF.

V usage is TRBV2 and J usage is TRBJ1-2; TRBD1 might be the D (6 bases). The germline V gene encodes CDR1 SNHLY and CDR2 FYNNEI. The length of the CDR3 is 13 residues. V was trimmed by 6 bases and J by 7 bases, leaving 15 bases between them. CDR3 in amino acids: CASSLTGPLGYTF. Here the CDR3 DNA reads TGTGCCAGCAGCCTTACAGGGCCTCTTGGCTACACCTTC. The full variable domain, rest sourced from reference TRBV2 and TRBJ1-2, is EPEVTQTPSHQVTQMGQEVILRCVPISNHLYFYWYRQILGQKVEFLVSFYNNEISEKSEIFDDQFSVERPDGSNFTLKIRSTKLEDSAMYFCASSLTGPLGYTFGSGTRLTVV.

The chain employs TRBV5-1 and TRBJ2-2; D is possibly TRBD1 (5 bases). The germline CDR1 and CDR2 sequences are SGHRS and YFSETQ. V gave up 3 bases and J gave up 5 bases, with 20 bases separating them. This CDR3 comprises 17 residues. The CDR3 loop reads CASSSLGGAGFTGELFF. The CDR3 DNA is TGCGCCAGCAGCTCCCTAGGTGGGGCCGGATTTACCGGGGAGCTGTTTTTT.

V is TRBV29-1 and J is TRBJ2-3, with D uncertain. CDR3 length equals 13 residues. V was shortened by 3 bases and J by 2 bases, with 9 bases between the two germline ends. CDR1 is SQVTM and CDR2 is ANQGSEA in the germline V gene. CDR3 sequence: CSVDEQATDTQYF. The CDR3 DNA is TGCAGCGTTGACGAGCAGGCCACAGATACGCAGTATTTT.

The chain joins TRBV2 to TRBJ1-5; D gene ambiguous. Trimming removed 1 base at V and 0 bases at J, with 7 bases between. CDR1 is SNHLY, CDR2 FYNNEI, per germline. CDR3 size: 15 residues. CDR3 bases: TGTGCCAGCAGTGAAGGCAGGTCTAGCAATCAGCCCCAGCATTTT. Translation: CASSEGRSSNQPQHF.